This T cell receptor beta chain was identified during a study of siplizumab effects on memory and regulatory T cells. Findings and limits, study-wide: Proliferating clones, CD4+ or CD8+, lacked an assignable naive or memory phenotype in roughly 75-96% of cases. Naive T cells, seemingly more diverse than memory cells, seemed major alloresponse contributors. Alloreactive sequences whose origin lay in unstimulated CD4+ memory cells were significantly reduced by siplizumab.

Produced via immunoSEQ multiplex PCR; TCRdb's table is partial and in-frame only. The data hold 100,000 or so clones, with 90% to 95% observed a single time. CDR1 and CDR2 (germline): SNHLY, FYNNEI. The V segment lost 1 base and the J segment 7 bases; nucleotides outside the gene matches: 3. The CDR3 has 13 residues. In the case of this clone: The antigen is not known.

The J gene is TRBJ1-1, the V gene TRBV2; 7 positions agree with TRBD1. Sequencing was done on a sample of CD4+ T cells sorted from blood. This TCR was sampled from a human donor in good health. The CDR3 sequence is CASSEVPGGEAFF. CDR3 bases: TGTGCCAGCAGTGAAGTCCCAGGGGGTGAAGCTTTCTTT.